One T cell receptor (beta chain) is described in this entry. The antigen is undetermined. CD45RO-negative, CCR7-selected cells formed the naive CD8 fraction, which excluded terminally differentiated effector memory CD45RA+ cells. Looked up from germline, CDR1 is MDHEN and CDR2 is SYDVKM. The CDR3 length is 16 residues. The V segment lost 5 bases and the J segment 8 bases; nucleotides outside the gene matches: 11. The data stem from a study of shared clonotypes between healthy human individuals. Study conclusions and caveats: On the whole, naive subsets had larger estimated richness than memory subsets had. Sharing of clonotypes among donors was expected to vary with sequencing depth. Tissue TCR repertoires likely differ from these blood-only repertoires. Compared with clonotypes that all four donors shared, non-shared clonotypes had lower generation probabilities.

Measured with immunoSEQ multiplex PCR; TCRdb has only the in-frame clones, and not every one. The sample has about 2.2 million clones, over 85% seen once; the top ten hold roughly 1.7%. V usage is TRBV28 and J usage is TRBJ2-2; TRBD1 matches 10 bases. Sample: naive CD8+ T cells from PBMCs. The TCR comes from a man younger than 30 in good health. Some clones in this sample may be carry-over from other donors' samples. Here the CDR3 DNA reads TGTGCCAGCAGTCTAAAGGCCGACAGGGGGCCGGGGGAGCTGTTTTTT. This gives the protein CASSLKADRGPGELFF.